One sample yielded the 26 T cell receptor beta chains listed below, sequenced in a study of tumor and adjacent non-tumor tissue in lung cancer (dated by TCRdb to the late 2010s). Libraries were made using multiplex PCR. Sequencer: Illumina HiSeq 2500. TCRbeta libraries were constructed through three rounds of nested PCR with primers (Table S4) according to protocols adapted from ARM-PCR. TCRdb reran the public reads through fastp at Q25 and MiXCR, keeping productive beta chains. Every CDR3 protein is listed once, alongside the most common genes and DNA of its rows. The sample has 98,000 or so distinct CDR3 sequences on record, 75% to 85% of them singletons. Less than 40% of the sample lies in the top ten. RNA was isolated from bulk unsorted tissue, and RNA quality was assessed with a NanoDrop ND-1000 and an Agilent 2100. Normal lung samples were distant non-tumor tissue taken more than 3 cm from the tumor edge.

The sequenced material came from distant non-tumor lung tissue. The source is a man aged 55 to 70 with small cell lung cancer.

Concerning this clonotype itself: One end of the junction varies from germline; a read error may be responsible. V gene TRBV6-2 or TRBV6-3 combines with J gene TRBJ1-5, with D possibly being TRBD1 (5 bases). Germline assignment: CDR1 MNHEY and CDR2 SVGEGT. The length of the CDR3 is 14 residues. The CDR3 DNA reads TGTGCCACTGCTGCGGGACGCGGTAATCAACCCCAGCATTTT. Amino acids: CATAAGRGNQPQHF.

Comment on this clonotype: The junction does not match germline at one end; this may be a read error. The V and J genes are TRBV6-5 and TRBJ2-1, with D perhaps matching TRBD2 (6 bases). The CDR3 is 14 residues long. Germline assignment: CDR1 MNHEY and CDR2 SVGAGI. As DNA, the CDR3 is TGTACCAGCCGGCGAGGCGGGACGGACAATGAGCAGTTCTTC. Protein: CTSRRGGTDNEQFF.

Comments on this clonotype: The junction departs from the called germline gene at one end, perhaps through a read error. This sequence joins TRBV12-3 or TRBV12-4 and TRBJ1-1, with TRBD1 matching over 7 bases. The CDR3 contains 15 residues. CDR3 nucleotide sequence: TGTGCCTGCTCCCGCGGGGACAGATGGAACACTGAAGCCTTCTTT. As protein: CACSRGDRWNTEAFF.

A word on this clonotype: Compared with germline, one end of the junction differs, possibly owing to a read error. The chain carries TRBV6-1 and TRBJ1-2, with 7 bases matching TRBD1. The CDR3 loop spans 15 amino acids. Germline lookup yields CDR1 MNHNS and CDR2 SASEGT. Here the CDR3 reads CVSSETSGGVYGYTF. CDR3 nucleotide sequence: TGTGTCAGCAGTGAAACATCAGGGGGTGTCTATGGCTACACCTTC.

A word on this clonotype: The junction departs from the called germline gene at one end, perhaps through a read error. The chain employs TRBV4-1 and TRBJ2-2; TRBD2 agrees at 7 bases. CDR3 size: 17 residues. In germline, CDR1 is MGHRA, CDR2 YSYEKL. This CDR3 reads CASSSRTRGANTGELFF. CDR3 sequence (DNA): TGCGCCAGCAGCTCCCGGACTAGAGGGGCGAACACCGGGGAGCTCTTTTTT.

On this clonotype: A read error is possible here, since a much larger clone lies one base away. This CDR3 is missing its conserved last phenylalanine or tryptophan, likely due to a read error. The J gene is TRBJ2-1, the V gene TRBV11-3; tentatively, D is TRBD2 (5 bases). The DNA matches TRBJ2-5 better at its end, which makes the J call doubtful. CDR3 length: 13 amino acids. The V gene's germline CDR1 is SGHNT and CDR2 YENEEA. The CDR3 here is CASSFTGEETQYS. For the CDR3, the DNA is TGTGCCAGCAGCTTTACCGGGGAAGAGACCCAGTACTCC.

About this clonotype itself: The junction departs from germline at one end; a sequencing error may be responsible. The gene calls are TRBV11-2 and TRBJ1-4; tentative D call: TRBD1 (6 bases). Germline CDR1 is SGHAT and CDR2 is FQNNGV. This CDR3 is built from 15 residues. The CDR3 DNA reads TGTGCCGGTAGCTTACAGACAGGACGTAATGAAAAACTGTGTTTT. It yields the protein CAGSLQTGRNEKLCF.

Comment on this clonotype: Given a much more abundant clone one base away, this may be a read error. V and J are TRBV6-4 and TRBJ2-2, with D possibly being TRBD1 (6 bases). The germline CDR1 and CDR2 sequences are MRHNA and SNTAGT. This CDR3 contains 13 residues. In nucleotides, the CDR3 is TGTGCCAGCGGAGAGGGGGACACCGGGGAGCTGATTTTT. Its protein product is CASGEGDTGELIF.

About this clonotype itself: This may arise from a read error, as a much more abundant clone is one base away. The rearrangement uses TRBV20-1 and TRBJ2-1; 10 nucleotides line up with TRBD2. There are 16 residues in the CDR3. Looked up from germline, CDR1 is DFQATT and CDR2 is SNEGSKA (reference sequence). CDR3 protein: CSARDLSGREYIEQFF. The CDR3 DNA reads as TGCAGTGCTAGAGATCTAAGCGGGAGGGAATACATTGAGCAGTTCTTC.

Regarding this clonotype: It may be a read error: a sequence one base away is much more abundant. CDR3 region: CATTRDSVTYKQYF. The CDR3 nucleotides are TGTGCCACCACCCGGGACAGCGTAACCTACAAGCAGTACTTC. This sequence joins TRBV28 and TRBJ2-7, with 7 bases fitting TRBD1. From germline, CDR1 is MDHEN and CDR2 SYDVKM. The CDR3 spans 14 residues.

This clonotype showed up many times. V usage is TRBV4-1 and J usage is TRBJ1-5; D call uncertain. The CDR3 runs to 15 residues. Trimming left V 0 bases short and J 6 bases short, with 12 bases between. Germline CDR1 reads MGHRA; CDR2 reads YSYEKL. Written as DNA, the CDR3 is TGCGCCAGCAGCCAAGATGTCAGGCCTACTCAGCCCCAGCATTTT. Its translation: CASSQDVRPTQPQHF.

A note on this clonotype: One junction end does not reproduce the germline sequence, and a read error may be involved. The chain links TRBV6-4 to TRBJ2-1; 8 bases fit TRBD2. CDR1 and CDR2 from the germline V gene are MRHNA and SNTAGT. The CDR3 runs 15 residues. Here the CDR3 DNA reads TGTGCCAGCAGTGACTCGACAAGCGGGAGCAATAAGCAGTTCTTC. This sequence encodes CASSDSTSGSNKQFF.

This clonotype was seen once. This may come from a read error, since a much larger clone is one base off. The chain has TRBV20-1 and TRBJ2-1; possible D gene TRBD2, 6 bases. CDR1 is DFQATT and CDR2 is SNEGSKA in the germline V gene (reference sequence). Trimming took 5 bases from V and 7 from J, leaving 21 bases between them. The CDR3 consists of 15 residues. In DNA, the CDR3 is TGCAGTGCTGAGTCGGGGGAGAGGGTCGGGAATGAGCAGTTCTTC. Amino acid sequence: CSAESGERVGNEQFF.

This clonotype was picked up one time. The J gene is TRBJ2-3, the V gene TRBV5-4; 11 bases are a match to TRBD2. V lost 5 bases, J lost 7 bases, and 6 bases stayed unmatched. Per the germline V gene, CDR1 is SGHNT and CDR2 is YYREEE (reference sequence). The CDR3 has 14 residues. The CDR3 loop reads CASRSSGGTNTQYF. For the CDR3, the DNA is TGTGCCAGCAGGTCTAGCGGGGGGACTAATACGCAGTATTTT. Full variable domain (remainder filled in from reference TRBV5-4 and TRBJ2-3): ETGVTQSPTHLIKTRGQQVTLRCSSQSGHNTVSWYQQALGQGPQFIFQYYREEENGRGNFPPRFSGLQFPNYSSELNVNALELDDSALYLCASRSSGGTNTQYFGPGTRLTVL.

V and J are TRBV6-5 and TRBJ2-1, with a possible D match to TRBD2 (7 bases). The CDR3 is 16 residues long. Germline CDR1 is MNHEY and CDR2 is SVGAGI. The V end was cut by 2 bases, the J end by 13 bases, with 24 bases between. As DNA, the CDR3 is TGTGCCAGCAGTTACGAGGAAGGGGGGGGTGCCGGGGTACAGTTCTTC. Translated: CASSYEEGGGAGVQFF.

V gene TRBV11-1 combines with J gene TRBJ2-1, with D perhaps assigned TRBD1 or TRBD2 (5 bases each). Germline values: CDR1 SGHAT, CDR2 FQDESV (reference sequence). The germline V and J ends were trimmed by 9 bases and 4 bases, with 19 bases remaining between them. The CDR3 totals 15 residues. Here the CDR3 reads CARGLEGTTYNEQFF. The CDR3 nucleotides read TGTGCCAGAGGCTTAGAGGGGACGACTTACAATGAGCAGTTCTTC.

Of note for this clonotype: The CDR3 carries no conserved terminal phenylalanine or tryptophan, so it likely arises from a read error. The chain combines TRBV5-1 with TRBJ2-1; D is possibly TRBD1 (6 bases). Germline V gene lookup returns CDR1 SGHRS and CDR2 YFSETQ. CDR3 length: 15 amino acids. The CDR3 coding sequence is TGCACCAGCAGCTTGGGGGCCCCGGAAGACAATGAGCAGTTCTTA. This codes for CTSSLGAPEDNEQFL.

The chain has TRBV10-1 and TRBJ2-7; D is unclear. V was shortened by 3 bases and J by 5 bases, with 14 bases between the two germline ends. CDR1 is WNHNN and CDR2 is SYGVQD in the germline V gene (reference sequence). The CDR3 covers 14 residues. In DNA form, the CDR3 reads TGCGCCAGCAGTGATGGAAGGAGCCATAACGAGCAGTACGTC. Amino acid sequence: CASSDGRSHNEQYV.

On this clonotype itself: A read error is likely, as this CDR3 ends without the conserved phenylalanine or tryptophan. The V gene is TRBV6-6, the J gene TRBJ1-3; 9 bases are a match to TRBD1. Trimming cost V 4 bases and J 2 bases; bases outside gene matches: 0. The CDR3 covers 14 residues. CDR1 is MNHNY, CDR2 SVGAGI, per germline (reference sequence). This chain's CDR3 is CASSWDRAGNTIYI. The CDR3 DNA follows: TGTGCCAGCAGTTGGGACAGGGCTGGAAACACCATATATATC.

As concerns this clonotype: At one of its ends the junction is not consistent with the germline gene, which may arise from a read error. The CDR3 reads CANRQFIRDTEASF. The DNA of the CDR3 is TGTGCCAACAGACAATTCATCAGGGACACTGAAGCTTCCTTT. The V call is TRBV6-5, the J call TRBJ1-1, with D perhaps TRBD1 (6 bases). The CDR3 extends over 14 amino acids. Germline assignment: CDR1 MNHEY and CDR2 SVGAGI.

Points on this clonotype: The junction does not match germline at one end; this may be a read error. This chain uses TRBV11-1 with TRBJ2-1; 7 bases fit TRBD2. Germline assignment: CDR1 SGHAT and CDR2 FQDESV (reference sequence). The CDR3 is 18 residues long. Here the CDR3 reads CASSSESGTTGSGNEQFF. The DNA of the CDR3 is TGTGCCAGCAGTTCAGAATCGGGGACTACCGGGAGTGGTAATGAACAGTTCTTC.

The CDR3 DNA sequence: TGTGCCAGCACTCTCGGGGTTAGCGGGAGTATGGGGCAGTTCTTC. Translated: CASTLGVSGSMGQFF. The V gene is TRBV7-9, the J gene TRBJ2-1; TRBD2 matches 9 bases. The CDR3 length is 15 residues. CDR1 is SEHNR, CDR2 FQNEAQ, per germline (reference sequence). Trimming at V came to 7 bases and at J to 12 bases, leaving 16 bases not matched to a gene.

Note on this clonotype: With a much larger clone just one base away, this may be a read error. The chain employs TRBV21-1 and TRBJ2-3; the D call in the table, TRBD1, was not verified against the DNA. TRBV21-1 is a pseudogene. The CDR3 sequence is 14 residues long. The CDR3: CTGHLPGTTDTQYF. Written as DNA, the CDR3 is TGTACCGGACACTTACCGGGAACCACAGATACGCAGTATTTT.

Of note for this clonotype: The CDR3 does not close with the conserved phenylalanine or tryptophan, likely indicating a read error. The rearrangement uses TRBV5-4 and TRBJ2-5, with D perhaps matching TRBD2 (6 bases). V was pared by 3 bases and J by 1 base, with 10 bases between. Germline loops: CDR1 SGHNT, CDR2 YYREEE (reference sequence). The CDR3 is 14 residues long. The CDR3 coding sequence is TGTGCCAGCAGCTACGGGAGATTCCAAGAGACCCAGTACCTC. It codes for CASSYGRFQETQYL.

This sequence joins TRBV10-3 and TRBJ2-7; D is ambiguous. The germline V and J ends were trimmed by 4 bases and 7 bases, with 14 bases remaining between them. Germline CDR1 and CDR2: ENHRY and SYGVKD. The CDR3 extends over 13 amino acids. CDR3 sequence reads: CAISVEGVAEQYF. DNA for the CDR3: TGTGCCATCAGTGTAGAAGGAGTAGCTGAGCAGTACTTC.

This clonotype occurred many times. The rearrangement uses TRBV5-5 and TRBJ2-1, with D possibly TRBD1 on 6 matching bases. This CDR3 is built from 15 residues. V was pared by 3 bases and J by 3 bases, with 13 bases between. CDR1 is SGHKS and CDR2 is YYEKEE in the germline V gene (reference sequence). The CDR3 DNA reads as TGTGCCAGCAGCTCCAGGCAGGGGAGCTACAATGAGCAGTTCTTC. Translated: CASSSRQGSYNEQFF.